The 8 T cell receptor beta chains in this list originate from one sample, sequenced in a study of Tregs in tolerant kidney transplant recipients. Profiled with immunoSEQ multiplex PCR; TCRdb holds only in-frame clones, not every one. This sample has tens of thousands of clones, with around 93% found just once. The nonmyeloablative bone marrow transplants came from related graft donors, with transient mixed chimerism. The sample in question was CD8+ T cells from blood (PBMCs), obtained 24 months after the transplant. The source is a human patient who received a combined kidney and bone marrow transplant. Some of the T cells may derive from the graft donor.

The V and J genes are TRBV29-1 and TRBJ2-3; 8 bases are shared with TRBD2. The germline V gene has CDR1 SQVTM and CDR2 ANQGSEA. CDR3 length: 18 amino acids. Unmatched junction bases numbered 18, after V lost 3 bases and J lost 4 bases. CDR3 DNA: TGCAGCGTTGACAGCTGGATGAGGGTGACTAGCGTTGCAGATACGCAGTATTTT. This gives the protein CSVDSWMRVTSVADTQYF.

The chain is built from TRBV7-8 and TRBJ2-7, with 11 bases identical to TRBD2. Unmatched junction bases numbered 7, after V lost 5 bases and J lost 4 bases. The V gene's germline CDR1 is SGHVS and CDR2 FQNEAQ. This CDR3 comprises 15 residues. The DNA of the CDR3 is TGTGCCAGCAGCATATCGACTAGCGGGAAATACGAGCAGTACTTC. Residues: CASSISTSGKYEQYF.

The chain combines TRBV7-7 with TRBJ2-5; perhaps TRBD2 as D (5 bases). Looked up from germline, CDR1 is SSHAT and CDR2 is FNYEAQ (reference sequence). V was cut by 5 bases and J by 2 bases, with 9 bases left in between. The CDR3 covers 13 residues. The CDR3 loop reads CASSIRLQETQYF. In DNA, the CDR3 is TGTGCCAGCAGCATTCGACTACAAGAGACCCAGTACTTC. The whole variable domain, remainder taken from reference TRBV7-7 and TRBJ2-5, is GAGVSQSPRYKVTKRGQDVTLRCDPISSHATLYWYQQALGQGPEFLTYFNYEAQPDKSGLPSDRFSAERPEGSISTLTIQRTEQRDSAMYRCASSIRLQETQYFGPGTRLLVL.

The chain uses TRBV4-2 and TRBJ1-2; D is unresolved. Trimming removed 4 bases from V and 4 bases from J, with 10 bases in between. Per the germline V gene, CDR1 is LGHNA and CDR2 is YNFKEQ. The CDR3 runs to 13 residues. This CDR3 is CASSPEQTYGYTF. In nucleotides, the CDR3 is TGTGCCAGCAGCCCCGAACAGACCTATGGCTACACCTTC.

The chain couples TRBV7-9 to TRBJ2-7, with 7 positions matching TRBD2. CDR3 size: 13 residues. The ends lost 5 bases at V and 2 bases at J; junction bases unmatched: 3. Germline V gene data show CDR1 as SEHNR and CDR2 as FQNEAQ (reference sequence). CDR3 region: CASSGGEAYEQYF. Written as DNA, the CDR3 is TGTGCCAGCAGCGGGGGGGAGGCCTACGAGCAGTACTTC. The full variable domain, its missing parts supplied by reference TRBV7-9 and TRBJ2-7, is DTGVSQNPRHKITKRGQNVTFRCDPISEHNRLYWYRQTLGQGPEFLTYFQNEAQLEKSRLLSDRFSAERPKGSFSTLEIQRTEQGDSAMYLCASSGGEAYEQYFGPGTRLTVT.

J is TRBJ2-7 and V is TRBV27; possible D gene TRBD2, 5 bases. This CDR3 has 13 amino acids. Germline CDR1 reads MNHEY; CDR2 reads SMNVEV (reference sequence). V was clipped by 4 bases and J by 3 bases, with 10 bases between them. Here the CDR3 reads CASSYRRDYEQYF. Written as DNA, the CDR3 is TGTGCCAGCAGTTACCGACGGGACTACGAGCAGTACTTC.

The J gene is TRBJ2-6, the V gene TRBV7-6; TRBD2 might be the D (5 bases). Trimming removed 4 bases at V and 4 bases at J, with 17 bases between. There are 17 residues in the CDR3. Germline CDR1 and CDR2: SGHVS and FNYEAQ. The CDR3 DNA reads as TGTGCCAGCAGCTCCCCGAAGGCTTCGGGAGGGGCCAACGTCCTGACTTTC. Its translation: CASSSPKASGGANVLTF.

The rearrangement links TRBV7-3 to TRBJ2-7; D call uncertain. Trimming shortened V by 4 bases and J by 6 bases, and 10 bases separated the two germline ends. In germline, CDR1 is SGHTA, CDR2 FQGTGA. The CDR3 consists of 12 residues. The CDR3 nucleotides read TGTGCCAGCAGCTCCCTCTCTCTCGAGCAGTACTTC. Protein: CASSSLSLEQYF. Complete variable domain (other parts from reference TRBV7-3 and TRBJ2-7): GAGVSQTPSNKVTEKGKYVELRCDPISGHTALYWYRQSLGQGPEFLIYFQGTGAADDSGLPNDRFFAVRPEGSVSTLKIQRTERGDSAVYLCASSSLSLEQYFGPGTRLTVT.